This T cell receptor (beta chain) was sequenced in a study of OX40 agonist ivuxolimab in advanced cancers. Repertoires were generated with immunoSEQ multiplex PCR, while TCRdb's copy carries only in-frame clones and drops some. The data contain some 78,000 clones, around 83% of them singletons. The CDR3 totals 15 residues. Per germline, CDR1 SGHAT and CDR2 FQNNGV. The V segment lost 2 bases and the J segment 6 bases; nucleotides outside the gene matches: 3. J is TRBJ2-7 and V is TRBV11-2; 14 bases align to TRBD2. Here the sequenced sample was CD4+ or CD8+ T cells sorted from blood, taken in a trial of the OX40 agonist ivuxolimab. The origin of this receptor is an adult with an advanced solid tumor such as melanoma, head and neck, liver or kidney cancer. CDR3 sequence reads: CASSLTGLAGAEQYF. The CDR3 nucleotides are TGTGCCAGCAGCTTAACGGGACTAGCGGGAGCCGAGCAGTACTTC.